The TCR beta chain described here comes from a study of cytomegalovirus exposure and HLA in healthy donors. Study details: The approximately 120 validation repertoires were reported in a later analysis to have been generated on the same platform as the roughly 700 first-cohort repertoires.

For this clone: What it binds is not known.

Assay used: immunoSEQ multiplex PCR; TCRdb lists only in-frame clones, some missing. The sample has about 66,000 clones, nearly 98% seen once. The donors formed part of the approximately 120-subject validation cohort, distinct from the roughly 600-subject first cohort. Between the trimmed V and J ends, which lost 3 bases and 4 bases, there was a span of 13 bases. The CDR3 is 15 amino acids. In germline, CDR1 is MNHEY, CDR2 SMNVEV (reference sequence). Whole-study findings and limits: While the bulk of TCR sequences proved rare, some public TCRs turned up in many donors. Altogether, 160 or so TCR beta chains were recorded as cytomegalovirus-associated.

The sample comprised PBMCs. This clonotype was sampled from a woman younger than 30 in good health and CMV-seropositive. This chain connects TRBV27 to TRBJ1-5; D is possibly TRBD1 (5 bases). The DNA of the CDR3 is TGTGCCAGCAGTTTTGGACGGGGGGGTAATCAGCCCCAGCATTTT. It yields the protein CASSFGRGGNQPQHF.